This entry describes one TCR beta chain. Its antigen is as yet unknown. V was pared by 2 bases and J by 7 bases, with 8 bases between. CDR3 length: 12 residues. Germline V gives CDR1 MNHNY, CDR2 SVGAGI (reference sequence). This sample is drawn from a study of OX40 agonist ivuxolimab in advanced cancers. Regarding the study as a whole: At 0.1 to 3.0 mg/kg and by week 6, clonal expansion occurred in CD4+ and CD8+ blood T cells.

Produced via immunoSEQ multiplex PCR; TCRdb's table is partial and in-frame only. This sample has 80,000 to 85,000 clones, with approximately 79% found just once. This TCR derives from an adult with an advanced solid tumor such as melanoma, head and neck, liver or kidney cancer. The sample was CD4+ or CD8+ T cells sorted from blood, taken in a trial of the OX40 agonist ivuxolimab. V gene TRBV6-6 combines with J gene TRBJ1-2, with unresolved D. The CDR3 loop is CASSYGSVGYTF. The CDR3 bases are TGTGCCAGCAGTTACGGCAGTGTTGGCTACACCTTC.